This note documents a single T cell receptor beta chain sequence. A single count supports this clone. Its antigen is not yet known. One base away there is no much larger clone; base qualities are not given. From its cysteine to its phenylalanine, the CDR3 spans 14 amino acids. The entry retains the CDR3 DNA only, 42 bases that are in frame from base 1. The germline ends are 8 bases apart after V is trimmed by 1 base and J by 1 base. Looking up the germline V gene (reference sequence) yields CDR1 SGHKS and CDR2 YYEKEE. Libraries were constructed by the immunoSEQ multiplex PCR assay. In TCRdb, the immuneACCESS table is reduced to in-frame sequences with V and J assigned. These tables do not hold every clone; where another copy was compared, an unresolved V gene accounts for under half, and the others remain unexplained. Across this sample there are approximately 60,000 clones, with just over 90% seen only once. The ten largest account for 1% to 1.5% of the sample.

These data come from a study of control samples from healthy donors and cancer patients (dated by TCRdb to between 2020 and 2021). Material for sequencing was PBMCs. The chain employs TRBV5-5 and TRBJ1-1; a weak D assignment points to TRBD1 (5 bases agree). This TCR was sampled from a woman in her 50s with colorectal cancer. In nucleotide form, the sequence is TGTGCCAGCAGCTTGTCAGGGACGAACACTGAAGCTTTCTTT. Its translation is CASSLSGTNTEAFF.